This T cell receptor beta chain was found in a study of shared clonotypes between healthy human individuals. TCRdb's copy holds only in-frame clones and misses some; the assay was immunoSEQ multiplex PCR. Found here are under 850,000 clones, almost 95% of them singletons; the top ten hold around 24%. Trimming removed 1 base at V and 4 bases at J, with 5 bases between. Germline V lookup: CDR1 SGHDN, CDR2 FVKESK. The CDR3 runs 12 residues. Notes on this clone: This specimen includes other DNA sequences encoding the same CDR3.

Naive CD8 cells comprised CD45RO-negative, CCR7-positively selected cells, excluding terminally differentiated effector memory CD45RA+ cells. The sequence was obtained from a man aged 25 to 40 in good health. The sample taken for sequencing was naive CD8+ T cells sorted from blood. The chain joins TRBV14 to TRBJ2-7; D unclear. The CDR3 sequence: CASSQVWYEQYF. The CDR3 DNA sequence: TGTGCCAGCAGCCAAGTCTGGTACGAGCAGTACTTC.